This record concerns one T cell receptor beta chain sequence. Its target is not known. At one end the junction does not follow the germline gene, possibly because of a read error. The CDR3 length is 14 residues. The sample is drawn from a study of T cell repertoires in cytomegalovirus infection. TCRdb re-derived calls from the reads in MiXCR, one entry per CDR3 protein. This table holds approximately 56,000 distinct CDR3 sequences, roughly 21% found once. Sequencing was performed on CD8+ T cells from cultured PBMCs, taken from culture after CMV antigen stimulation. The clonotype comes from a human donor in good health (CMV status not recorded). Some clones in this sample may be carry-over from other donors' samples. The chain carries TRBV5-3 and TRBJ1-2; no clear D. TRBV5-3 falls under the ORF class, with uncertain function. CDR3 coding DNA: TGTGCCAGCAGCTTGGCCACAGACTTCTATGGCTACACCTTC. Translating gives CASSLATDFYGYTF.